This TCR beta chain was profiled in a study of T cell repertoires in cytomegalovirus infection. The CDR3 consists of 14 residues. Germline assignment: CDR1 SSHAT and CDR2 FNYEAQ (reference sequence). This clonotype was seen only a few times. The germline gene is not matched at one end of the junction; a read error may be the cause. TCRdb independently ran MiXCR on the reads; one entry per CDR3 protein. This repertoire shows some 440,000 distinct CDR3 sequences, approximately 30% found once; its top ten account for approximately 13%. This chain joins TRBV7-7 and TRBJ2-2; possibly TRBD1 for D (6 bases). This receptor was obtained from a human donor in good health (CMV status not recorded). Some clones in this sample may be carry-over from other donors' samples. The source material was PBMCs. Written as DNA, the CDR3 is TGTGCTAGCAGCCGACAGGAATTCACCGGGGAGCTGTTTTTT. It specifies CASSRQEFTGELFF. The full variable domain, in which reference TRBV7-7 and TRBJ2-2 provide the parts outside the CDR3, is GAGVSQSPRYKVTKRGQDVTLRCDPISSHATLYWYQQALGQGPEFLTYFNYEAQPDKSGLPSDRFSAERPEGSISTLTIQRTEQRDSAMYRCASSRQEFTGELFFGEGSRLTVL.